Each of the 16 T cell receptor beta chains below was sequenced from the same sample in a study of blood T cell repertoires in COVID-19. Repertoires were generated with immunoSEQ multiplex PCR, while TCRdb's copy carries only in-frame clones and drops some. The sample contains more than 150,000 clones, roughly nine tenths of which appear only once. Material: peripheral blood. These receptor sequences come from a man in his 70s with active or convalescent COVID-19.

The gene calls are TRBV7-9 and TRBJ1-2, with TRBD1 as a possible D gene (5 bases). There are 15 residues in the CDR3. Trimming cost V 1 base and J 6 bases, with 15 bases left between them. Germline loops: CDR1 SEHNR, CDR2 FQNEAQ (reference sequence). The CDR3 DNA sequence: TGTGCCAGCAGCTTAGAACCGAGGCAGGGCGATGGCTACACCTTC. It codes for CASSLEPRQGDGYTF. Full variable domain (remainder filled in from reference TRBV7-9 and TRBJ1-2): DTGVSQNPRHKITKRGQNVTFRCDPISEHNRLYWYRQTLGQGPEFLTYFQNEAQLEKSRLLSDRFSAERPKGSFSTLEIQRTEQGDSAMYLCASSLEPRQGDGYTFGSGTRLTVV.

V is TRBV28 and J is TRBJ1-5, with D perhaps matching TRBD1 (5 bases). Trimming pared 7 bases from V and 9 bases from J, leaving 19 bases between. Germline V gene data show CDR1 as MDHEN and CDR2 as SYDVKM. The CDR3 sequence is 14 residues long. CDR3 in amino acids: CASNDYSGGRPQHF. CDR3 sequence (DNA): TGTGCCAGCAATGACTACTCGGGGGGTCGGCCCCAGCATTTT.

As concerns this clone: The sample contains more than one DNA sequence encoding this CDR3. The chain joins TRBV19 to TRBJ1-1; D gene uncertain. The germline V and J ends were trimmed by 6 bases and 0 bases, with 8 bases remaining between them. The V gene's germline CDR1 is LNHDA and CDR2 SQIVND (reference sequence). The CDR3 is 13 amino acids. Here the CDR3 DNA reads TGTGCCAGTAGCTCCCAGGTGAACACTGAAGCTTTCTTT. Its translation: CASSSQVNTEAFF.

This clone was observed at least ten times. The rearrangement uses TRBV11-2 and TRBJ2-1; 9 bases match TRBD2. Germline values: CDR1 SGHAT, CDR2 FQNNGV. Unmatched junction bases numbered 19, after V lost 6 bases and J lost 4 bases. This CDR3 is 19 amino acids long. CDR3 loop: CASSLQGGSGSELYNEQFF. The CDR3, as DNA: TGTGCCAGCAGTTTACAGGGCGGTAGCGGGAGCGAGCTTTACAATGAGCAGTTCTTC.

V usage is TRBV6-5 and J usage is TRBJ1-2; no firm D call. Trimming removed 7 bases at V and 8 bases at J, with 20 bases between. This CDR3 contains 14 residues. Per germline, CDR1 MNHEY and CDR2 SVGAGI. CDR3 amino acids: CASKLLGGTLGYTF. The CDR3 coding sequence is TGTGCCAGCAAGCTTTTGGGAGGAACCTTGGGCTACACCTTC.

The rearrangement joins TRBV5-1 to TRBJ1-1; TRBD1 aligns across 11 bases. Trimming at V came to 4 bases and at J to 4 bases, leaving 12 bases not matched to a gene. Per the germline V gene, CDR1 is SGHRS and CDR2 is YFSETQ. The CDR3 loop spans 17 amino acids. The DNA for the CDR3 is TGCGCCAGCAGCACCTGGACAGGGGGCGTTCGTGGCACTGAAGCTTTCTTT. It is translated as CASSTWTGGVRGTEAFF.

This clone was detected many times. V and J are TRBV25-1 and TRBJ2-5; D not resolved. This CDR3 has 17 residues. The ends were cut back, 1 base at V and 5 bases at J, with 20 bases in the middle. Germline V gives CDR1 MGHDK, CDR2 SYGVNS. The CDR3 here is CASSESVAGSRAETQYF. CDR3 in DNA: TGTGCCAGCAGTGAATCTGTGGCAGGTTCACGCGCGGAGACCCAGTACTTC.

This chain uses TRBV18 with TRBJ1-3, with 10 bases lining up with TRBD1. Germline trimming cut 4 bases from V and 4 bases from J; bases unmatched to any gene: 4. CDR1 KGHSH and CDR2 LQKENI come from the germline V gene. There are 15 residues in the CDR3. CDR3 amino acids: CASSRQGASGNTIYF. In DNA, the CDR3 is TGTGCCAGCTCACGACAGGGGGCGAGCGGAAACACCATATATTTT.

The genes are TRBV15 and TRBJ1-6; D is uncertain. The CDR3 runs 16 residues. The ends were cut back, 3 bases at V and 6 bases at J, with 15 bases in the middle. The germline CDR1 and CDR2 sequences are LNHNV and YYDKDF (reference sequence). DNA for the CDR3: TGTGCCACCAGCAGCGCCTACCCCGGTGGTAATTCACCCCTCCACTTT. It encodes CATSSAYPGGNSPLHF.

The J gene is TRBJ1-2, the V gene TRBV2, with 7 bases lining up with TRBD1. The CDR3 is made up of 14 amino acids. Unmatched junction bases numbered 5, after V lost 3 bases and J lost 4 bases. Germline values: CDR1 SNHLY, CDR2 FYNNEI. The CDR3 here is CASSDRTGSYGYTF. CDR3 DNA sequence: TGTGCCAGCAGTGACCGGACAGGATCCTATGGCTACACCTTC.

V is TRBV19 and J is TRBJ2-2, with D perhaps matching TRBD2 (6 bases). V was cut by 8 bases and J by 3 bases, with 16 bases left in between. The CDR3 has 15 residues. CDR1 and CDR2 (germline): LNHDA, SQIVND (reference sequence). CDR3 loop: CASRTRDWDTGELFF. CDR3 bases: TGTGCCAGTCGAACTAGGGACTGGGACACCGGGGAGCTGTTTTTT.

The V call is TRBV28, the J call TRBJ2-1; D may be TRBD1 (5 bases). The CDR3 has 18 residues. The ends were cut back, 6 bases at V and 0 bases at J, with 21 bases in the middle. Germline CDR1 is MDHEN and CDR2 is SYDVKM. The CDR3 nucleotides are TGTGCCAGCAGACCAGACCCCAGGGCCCACTACTCCTACAATGAGCAGTTCTTC. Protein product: CASRPDPRAHYSYNEQFF.

In DNA form, the CDR3 reads TGCAGCGCCGGACAGGGCTTAGAAAAACTGTTTTTT. Its translation: CSAGQGLEKLFF. The rearrangement uses TRBV29-1 and TRBJ1-4, with 8 bases that match TRBD1. This CDR3 comprises 12 residues. V lost 7 bases to trimming and J lost 8 bases; unmatched junction nucleotides: 6. The germline CDR1 and CDR2 sequences are SQVTM and ANQGSEA.

The CDR3 bases are TGTGCCAGCAGTTCGAAGTTATCAGTGCCCTACAATGAGCAGTTCTTC. This sequence encodes CASSSKLSVPYNEQFF. V usage is TRBV28 and J usage is TRBJ2-1, with D hard to call. Trimming left V 4 bases short and J 2 bases short, with 15 bases between. CDR1 MDHEN and CDR2 SYDVKM come from the germline V gene. CDR3 length: 16 residues. Combining the CDR3 with reference TRBV28 and TRBJ2-1 gives the whole variable domain DVKVTQSSRYLVKRTGEKVFLECVQDMDHENMFWYRQDPGLGLRLIYFSYDVKMKEKGDIPEGYSVSREKKERFSLILESASTNQTSMYLCASSSKLSVPYNEQFFGPGTRLTVL.

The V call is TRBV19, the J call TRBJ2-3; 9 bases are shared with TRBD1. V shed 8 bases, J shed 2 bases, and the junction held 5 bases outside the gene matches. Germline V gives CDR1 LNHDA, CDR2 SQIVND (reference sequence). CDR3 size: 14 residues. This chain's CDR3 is CASQTGGITDTQYF. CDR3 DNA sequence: TGTGCCAGTCAGACAGGGGGAATCACAGATACGCAGTATTTT.

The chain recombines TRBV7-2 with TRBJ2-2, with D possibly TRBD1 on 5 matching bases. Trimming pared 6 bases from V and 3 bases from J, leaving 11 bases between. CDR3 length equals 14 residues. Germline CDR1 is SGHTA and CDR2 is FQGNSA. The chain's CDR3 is CASRGAPDTGELFF. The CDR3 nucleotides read TGTGCCAGCAGAGGGGCTCCCGACACCGGGGAGCTGTTTTTT.